This T cell receptor beta chain comes out of a study of blood T cell repertoires in COVID-19. Study-wide context: Samples came from the United States, Italy and Spain, spanning acute and convalescent COVID-19. Sources were T cells, B-cell-depleted T cells, or PBMCs; the material itself was cDNA or gDNA.

Recruits, aged about 18 to 89 years, lived in 24 US areas. Allocation to cohorts depended on clinical history reported by the participants. Trimming removed 3 bases from V and 2 bases from J; junction bases left unmatched: 7. From germline, CDR1 is MGHDK and CDR2 SYGVNS. This CDR3 has 17 residues. The data were produced by immunoSEQ multiplex PCR, yet TCRdb's version contains in-frame clones alone and is incomplete. This table holds over 200,000 clones, 85% found once. This clonotype was sampled from a man aged 35-49 years who had recovered from COVID-19. Sequencing was carried out using PBMCs or T cells enriched from blood (not recorded which). The chain has TRBV25-1 and TRBJ2-3; 11 nucleotides line up with TRBD2. The CDR3 DNA follows: TGTGCCAGCAGTGATCGGCTAGCGGGAGGCCCCACAGATACGCAGTATTTT. It specifies CASSDRLAGGPTDTQYF. Full variable domain (missing parts from reference TRBV25-1 and TRBJ2-3): EADIYQTPRYLVIGTGKKITLECSQTMGHDKMYWYQQDPGMELHLIHYSYGVNSTEKGDLSSESTVSRIRTEHFPLTLESARPSHTSQYLCASSDRLAGGPTDTQYFGPGTRLTVL.